A few counts support the clone carrying this TCR beta chain. In TCRdb, the PCR reads were re-called with MiXCR into one record per CDR3 protein. The sample includes several thousand distinct CDR3 sequences, around 45% of them seen just once. This record belongs to a study of immune characterization of retroperitoneal liposarcoma. The material sequenced was tumor tissue. This TCR derives from a male donor with retroperitoneal liposarcoma.

The chain's CDR3 is CASSYTLPGLTIAKNIQYF. The CDR3 coding sequence is TGTGCCAGCAGTTACACCCTTCCGGGACTAACCATAGCCAAAAACATTCAGTACTTC. This chain uses TRBV6-6 with TRBJ2-4; TRBD2 matches 7 bases. The V segment lost 2 bases and the J segment 0 bases; nucleotides outside the gene matches: 13. CDR3 length equals 19 residues. Germline V lookup: CDR1 MNHNY, CDR2 SVGAGI (reference sequence).